This T cell receptor beta chain comes out of a study of T-cell reconstitution after alpha-beta-depleted transplantation in children. Per germline, CDR1 MNHEY and CDR2 SVGEGT. The CDR3 length is 12 residues. V lost 7 bases, J lost 2 bases, and 1 base stayed unmatched. Unique molecular identifiers featured in how the TCRbeta library was prepared. TCRdb redid the calling of the PCR reads with MiXCR, one entry per CDR3 protein. The table has 500,000 or so distinct CDR3 sequences, about 31% seen once; the top ten hold around 2.5%. Source: PBMCs from the stem cell graft donor, taken from the stem cell graft. This sequence joins TRBV6-2 or TRBV6-3 and TRBJ2-7; 8 bases are a match to TRBD2. The receptor comes from a human donor who donated a stem cell graft to a child with aplastic anemia. CDR3 protein: CASTAGAYEQYF. DNA of the CDR3: TGTGCCAGCACAGCGGGGGCCTACGAGCAGTACTTC.